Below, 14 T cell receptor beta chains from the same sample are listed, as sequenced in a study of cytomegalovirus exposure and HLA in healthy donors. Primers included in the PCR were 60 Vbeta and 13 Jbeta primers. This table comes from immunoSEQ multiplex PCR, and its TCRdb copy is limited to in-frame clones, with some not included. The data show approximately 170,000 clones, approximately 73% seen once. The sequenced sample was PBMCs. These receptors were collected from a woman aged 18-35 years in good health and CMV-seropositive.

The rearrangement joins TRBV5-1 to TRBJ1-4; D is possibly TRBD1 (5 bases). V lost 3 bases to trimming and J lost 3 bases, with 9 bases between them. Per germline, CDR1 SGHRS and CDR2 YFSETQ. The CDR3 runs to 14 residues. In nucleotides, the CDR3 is TGCGCCAGCAGCTGGACGGGGGCTAATGAAAAACTGTTTTTT. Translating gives CASSWTGANEKLFF.

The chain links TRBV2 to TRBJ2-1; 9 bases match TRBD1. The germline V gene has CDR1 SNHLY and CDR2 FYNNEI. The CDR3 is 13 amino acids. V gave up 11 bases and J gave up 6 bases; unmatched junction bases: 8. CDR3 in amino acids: CAGRGDRANEQFF. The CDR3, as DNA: TGTGCCGGGAGGGGGGACAGGGCCAATGAGCAGTTCTTC.

CDR3 amino acids: CASSQEVPAYEQYF. The CDR3, as DNA: TGCGCCAGCAGCCAAGAAGTTCCTGCGTACGAGCAGTACTTC. The V gene is TRBV4-3, the J gene TRBJ2-7; D remains ambiguous. The CDR3 is 14 amino acids. Trimming removed 0 bases at V and 4 bases at J, with 10 bases between. CDR1 is LGHNA and CDR2 is YSLEER in the germline V gene.

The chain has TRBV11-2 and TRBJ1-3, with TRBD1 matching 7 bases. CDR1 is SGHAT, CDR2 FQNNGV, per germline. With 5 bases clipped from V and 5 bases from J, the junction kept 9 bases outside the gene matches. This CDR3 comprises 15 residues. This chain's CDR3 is CASSRKGQMRNTIYF. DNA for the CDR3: TGTGCCAGCAGCCGAAAGGGACAGATGAGAAACACCATATATTTT.

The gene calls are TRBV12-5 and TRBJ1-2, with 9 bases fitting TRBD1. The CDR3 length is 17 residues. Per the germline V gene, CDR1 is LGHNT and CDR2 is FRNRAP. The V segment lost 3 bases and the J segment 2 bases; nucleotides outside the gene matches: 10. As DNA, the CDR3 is TGTGCTAGTGGTTTAGTGAAGGGACAGGGAAGCAACTATGGCTACACCTTC. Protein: CASGLVKGQGSNYGYTF.

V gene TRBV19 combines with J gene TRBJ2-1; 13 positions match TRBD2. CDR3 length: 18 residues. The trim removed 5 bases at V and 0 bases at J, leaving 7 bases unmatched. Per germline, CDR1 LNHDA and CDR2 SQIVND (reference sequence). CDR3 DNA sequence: TGTGCCAGTAGTCAAGGACTAGCGGGGGTTCCCTCCTACAATGAGCAGTTCTTC. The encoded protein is CASSQGLAGVPSYNEQFF.

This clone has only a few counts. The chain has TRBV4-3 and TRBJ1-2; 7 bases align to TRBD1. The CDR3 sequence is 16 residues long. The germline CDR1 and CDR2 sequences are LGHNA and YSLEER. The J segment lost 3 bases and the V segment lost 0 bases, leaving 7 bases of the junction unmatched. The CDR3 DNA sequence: TGCGCCAGCAGCCAAGATCGGTCAGGGGGGTACTATGGCTACACCTTC. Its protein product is CASSQDRSGGYYGYTF.

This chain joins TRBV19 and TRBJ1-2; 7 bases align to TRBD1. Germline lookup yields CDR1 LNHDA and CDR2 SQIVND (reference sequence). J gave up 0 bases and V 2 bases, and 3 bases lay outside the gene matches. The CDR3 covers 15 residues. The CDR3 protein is CASSIRGTANYGYTF. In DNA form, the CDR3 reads TGTGCCAGTAGTATAAGGGGGACAGCTAACTATGGCTACACCTTC.

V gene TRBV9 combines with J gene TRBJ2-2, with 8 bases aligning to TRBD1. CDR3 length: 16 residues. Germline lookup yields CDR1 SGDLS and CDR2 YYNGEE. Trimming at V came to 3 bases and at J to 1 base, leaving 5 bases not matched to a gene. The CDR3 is CASSAPGQVNTGELFF. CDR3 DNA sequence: TGTGCCAGCAGCGCTCCGGGACAGGTGAACACCGGGGAGCTGTTTTTT.

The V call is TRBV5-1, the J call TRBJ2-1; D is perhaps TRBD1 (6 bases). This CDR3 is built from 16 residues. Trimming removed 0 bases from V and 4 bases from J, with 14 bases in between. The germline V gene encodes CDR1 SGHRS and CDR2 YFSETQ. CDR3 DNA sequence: TGCGCCAGCAGCTTGGATCCGGGACAAATTTACAATGAGCAGTTCTTC. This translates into CASSLDPGQIYNEQFF.

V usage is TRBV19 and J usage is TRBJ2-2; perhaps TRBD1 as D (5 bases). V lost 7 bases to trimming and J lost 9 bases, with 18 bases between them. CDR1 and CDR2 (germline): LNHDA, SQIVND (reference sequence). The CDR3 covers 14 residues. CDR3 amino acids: CASKATGISRELFF. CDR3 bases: TGTGCCAGTAAGGCCACAGGAATCTCCCGGGAGCTGTTTTTT.

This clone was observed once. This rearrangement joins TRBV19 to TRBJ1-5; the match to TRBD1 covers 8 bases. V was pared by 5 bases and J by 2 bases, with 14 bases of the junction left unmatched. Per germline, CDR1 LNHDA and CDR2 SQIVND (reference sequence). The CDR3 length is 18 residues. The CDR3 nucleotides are TGTGCCAGTAGTCCTCGTTACAGGGGGAAAGGGGGCAATCAGCCCCAGCATTTT. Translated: CASSPRYRGKGGNQPQHF.

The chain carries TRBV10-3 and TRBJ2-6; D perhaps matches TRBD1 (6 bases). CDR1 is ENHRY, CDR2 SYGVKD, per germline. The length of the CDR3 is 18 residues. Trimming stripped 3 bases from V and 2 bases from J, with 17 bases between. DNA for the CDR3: TGTGCCATCAGTGACTGGGACACTGAGGGCCCTGGGGCCAACGTCCTGACTTTC. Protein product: CAISDWDTEGPGANVLTF.

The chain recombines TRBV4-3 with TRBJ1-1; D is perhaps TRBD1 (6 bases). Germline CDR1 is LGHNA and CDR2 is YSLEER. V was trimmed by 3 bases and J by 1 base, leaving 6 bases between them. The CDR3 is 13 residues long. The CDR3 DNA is TGCGCCAGCAGCCAGGGACAGAACACTGAAGCTTTCTTT. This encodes CASSQGQNTEAFF.